The present entry profiles one T cell receptor (beta chain) with its context. Its specificity is not known. The data originate from a study of T cells in localized non-small cell lung cancer. TCRdb's copy holds only in-frame clones and misses some; the assay was immunoSEQ multiplex PCR. This sample has approximately 7,200 clones, with around 87% found just once. The length of the CDR3 is 15 residues. V trimming: 3 bases; J trimming: 6 bases; junction bases outside the gene matches: 3. CDR1 and CDR2 from the germline V gene are SGHNT and YYREEE (reference sequence). Study findings and constraints: Clonality peaked in uninvolved adjacent lung rather than tumor.

This receptor was obtained from a male donor aged 60 or over with stage III lung adenocarcinoma. This specimen was peripheral blood, taken before any cancer treatment. The chain is built from TRBV5-4 and TRBJ2-1; 13 nucleotides agree with TRBD2. CDR3 amino acids: CASSWGTSGANEQFF. The CDR3 DNA follows: TGTGCCAGCAGCTGGGGGACTAGCGGGGCCAATGAGCAGTTCTTC.